One sample yielded the 20 T cell receptor beta chains listed below, sequenced in a study of T cell changes during pregnancy in multiple sclerosis. This table comes from immunoSEQ multiplex PCR, and its TCRdb copy is limited to in-frame clones, with some not included. The repertoire holds some 29,000 clones, with nearly 90% as singletons. The sample consisted of CD8+ T cells from peripheral blood mononuclear cells, taken in the third trimester of pregnancy. These receptors all stem from a female donor with multiple sclerosis, enrolled in a pregnancy study.

The J gene is TRBJ2-2, the V gene TRBV5-5; 10 bases are shared with TRBD1. CDR1 is SGHKS and CDR2 is YYEKEE in the germline V gene (reference sequence). The CDR3 loop spans 17 amino acids. With V trimmed by 3 bases and J by 2 bases, 7 bases remained unmatched. CDR3 loop: CASSWGQGSPNTGELFF. The CDR3 region has the DNA TGTGCCAGCAGCTGGGGACAGGGGTCTCCAAACACCGGGGAGCTGTTTTTT.

The chain carries TRBV7-9 and TRBJ1-1; D is unclear. Trimming took off 5 bases at V and 6 bases at J, with 13 bases between the two ends. The CDR3 totals 13 residues. Per germline, CDR1 SEHNR and CDR2 FQNEAQ (reference sequence). This CDR3 is CASSPPRVSEAFF. CDR3 sequence (DNA): TGTGCCAGCAGCCCCCCCCGAGTCTCTGAAGCTTTCTTT. The entire variable domain, with the rest obtained from reference TRBV7-9 and TRBJ1-1, is as follows: DTGVSQNPRHKITKRGQNVTFRCDPISEHNRLYWYRQTLGQGPEFLTYFQNEAQLEKSRLLSDRFSAERPKGSFSTLEIQRTEQGDSAMYLCASSPPRVSEAFFGQGTRLTVV.

The V and J genes are TRBV4-1 and TRBJ2-3, with a tentative D call TRBD1 (5 bases). Looked up from germline, CDR1 is MGHRA and CDR2 is YSYEKL. Trimming shortened V by 0 bases and J by 1 base, and 11 bases separated the two germline ends. This CDR3 comprises 16 residues. The CDR3: CASSQDRGSRTDTQYF. In DNA, the CDR3 is TGCGCCAGCAGCCAAGATAGGGGCTCCCGCACAGATACGCAGTATTTT.

The rearrangement joins TRBV12-2 to TRBJ1-1; TRBD1 is the table's D call, not checked against the DNA. TRBV12-2 represents a pseudogene. The CDR3 spans 20 residues. The CDR3 DNA is TGTGCAAGTCGCTTTATGGTCAGGGGGTACAATTTTCCCATGAACACTGAAGCTTTCTTT. This translates into CASRFMVRGYNFPMNTEAFF.

This rearrangement joins TRBV7-9 to TRBJ1-4; 9 positions match TRBD1. Looked up from germline, CDR1 is SEHNR and CDR2 is FQNEAQ (reference sequence). Trimming removed 5 bases from V and 3 bases from J; junction bases left unmatched: 7. The CDR3 length is 16 residues. CDR3 in amino acids: CASSPRDRAANEKLFF. The CDR3 DNA is TGTGCCAGCAGCCCTAGGGACAGGGCGGCTAATGAAAAACTGTTTTTT.

The rearrangement joins TRBV6-1 to TRBJ2-7; 8 bases fit TRBD1. Germline trimming cut 1 base from V and 3 bases from J; bases unmatched to any gene: 11. Germline assignment: CDR1 MNHNS and CDR2 SASEGT. CDR3 length: 17 residues. In nucleotides, the CDR3 is TGTGCCAGCAGTGAAGAGGAGGGACAGGTCCCCTACTACGAGCAGTACTTC. Encoded protein: CASSEEEGQVPYYEQYF.

V and J are TRBV7-8 and TRBJ1-1, with no clear D. V shed 8 bases and J shed 2 bases, with 15 bases lying between them. This CDR3 is built from 14 residues. The V gene's germline CDR1 is SGHVS and CDR2 FQNEAQ. CDR3 nucleotides: TGTGCCAGCCGGCCGGAGAGCTTTAACACTGAAGCTTTCTTT. Translation gives CASRPESFNTEAFF.

This chain links TRBV7-9 with TRBJ1-1; tentative D call: TRBD1 (5 bases). Trimming took 5 bases from V and 1 from J, leaving 5 bases between them. From germline, CDR1 is SEHNR and CDR2 FQNEAQ (reference sequence). The CDR3 is 12 residues long. The CDR3 coding sequence is TGTGCCAGCAGCAGGGGGAACACTGAAGCTTTCTTT. This gives the protein CASSRGNTEAFF.

This sequence joins TRBV19 and TRBJ2-1; TRBD1 matches at 8 bases. Germline lookup yields CDR1 LNHDA and CDR2 SQIVND (reference sequence). V dropped 5 bases and J dropped 13; count of bases not matched to a gene: 7. This CDR3 has 12 residues. The CDR3 DNA sequence: TGTGCCAGTAGTCCCTCCGGGACAGGACAGTTCTTC. Translation: CASSPSGTGQFF.

This clone was observed a single time. The chain recombines TRBV6-1 with TRBJ1-5; D gene unclear. The CDR3 covers 13 residues. Germline V gene lookup returns CDR1 MNHNS and CDR2 SASEGT. Trimming stripped 6 bases from V and 5 bases from J, with 11 bases between. The CDR3 bases are TGTGCCAGCAGGATTGATTCGGATCAGCCCCAGCATTTT. Amino acids: CASRIDSDQPQHF.

A single count supports this clone. The chain carries TRBV5-5 and TRBJ2-1, with 8 bases identical to TRBD2. The germline V gene encodes CDR1 SGHKS and CDR2 YYEKEE (reference sequence). The V gene end was trimmed by 2 bases and the J gene end by 2 bases; junction bases not matched to a gene: 6. The CDR3 has 16 residues. DNA for the CDR3: TGTGCCAGCAGCTTTCGTGCGGGGGGAGCCTACAATGAGCAGTTCTTC. Translation: CASSFRAGGAYNEQFF.

A single count supports this clone. The rearrangement uses TRBV27 and TRBJ2-7; 15 nucleotides line up with TRBD2. Germline V gene lookup returns CDR1 MNHEY and CDR2 SMNVEV (reference sequence). The CDR3 has 22 residues. Trimming took 5 bases from V and 4 from J; bases not matched to a gene: 24. The CDR3: CASSAYLRIPGLAGGLTYEQYF. Here the CDR3 DNA reads TGTGCCAGCAGTGCGTACCTCCGGATCCCGGGACTAGCGGGAGGCCTAACGTACGAGCAGTACTTC.

The chain uses TRBV14 and TRBJ1-2; tentatively, D is TRBD1 (5 bases). Germline V CDR1 and CDR2: SGHDN, FVKESK. The germline V and J ends were trimmed by 1 base and 1 base, with 13 bases remaining between them. CDR3 size: 16 residues. CDR3 DNA sequence: TGTGCCAGCAGCCAAGTGGACCAGGGATTTAACTATGGCTACACCTTC. It translates to CASSQVDQGFNYGYTF. Drawing the rest from reference TRBV14 and TRBJ1-2, the complete variable domain is EAGVTQFPSHSVIEKGQTVTLRCDPISGHDNLYWYRRVMGKEIKFLLHFVKESKQDESGMPNNRFLAERTGGTYSTLKVQPAELEDSGVYFCASSQVDQGFNYGYTFGSGTRLTVV.

The V call is TRBV27, the J call TRBJ1-5; 8 bases line up with TRBD1. Germline assignment: CDR1 MNHEY and CDR2 SMNVEV (reference sequence). J gave up 7 bases and V 1 base, and 9 bases lay outside the gene matches. The CDR3 runs 16 residues. CDR3 DNA sequence: TGTGCCAGCAGTTTATTACGGACAGGGACTCCCCAGCCCCAGCATTTT. Its protein product is CASSLLRTGTPQPQHF.

The rearrangement links TRBV5-6 to TRBJ2-5; 10 bases line up with TRBD2. V shed 0 bases, J shed 2 bases, and the junction held 1 base outside the gene matches. The CDR3 consists of 15 residues. Germline loops: CDR1 SGHDT, CDR2 YYEEEE. The CDR3 protein is CASSLVTSGQETQYF. The CDR3 DNA sequence: TGTGCCAGCAGCTTGGTGACTAGCGGGCAAGAGACCCAGTACTTC.

The gene calls are TRBV5-8 and TRBJ1-4; D unresolved. The germline V gene encodes CDR1 SGHTS and CDR2 YDEGEE. CDR3 length: 15 amino acids. With 0 bases removed from V and 11 bases from J, the gap between germline ends came to 17 bases. The CDR3 DNA follows: TGTGCCAGCAGCTTGGCGAGAACCATGAATCGGAAACTGTTTTTT. This encodes CASSLARTMNRKLFF.

This rearrangement joins TRBV27 to TRBJ1-6, with D possibly TRBD1 on 6 matching bases. The V gene's germline CDR1 is MNHEY and CDR2 SMNVEV (reference sequence). This CDR3 region has 16 residues. V was clipped by 5 bases and J by 7 bases, with 18 bases between them. CDR3 loop: CASSEIPTGENSPLHF. DNA of the CDR3: TGTGCCAGCAGTGAAATCCCGACAGGCGAAAATTCACCCCTCCACTTT.

The chain joins TRBV27 to TRBJ1-5; D gene unclear. There are 12 residues in the CDR3. The germline V gene encodes CDR1 MNHEY and CDR2 SMNVEV (reference sequence). V lost 2 bases and J 5 bases, leaving 4 bases between the germline ends. In DNA, the CDR3 is TGTGCCAGCAGTTTAGCGGATCAGCCCCAGCATTTT. Protein sequence: CASSLADQPQHF.

The rearrangement links TRBV7-9 to TRBJ1-2; 8 nucleotides line up with TRBD1. V lost 5 bases to trimming and J lost 2 bases; unmatched junction nucleotides: 4. The V gene's germline CDR1 is SEHNR and CDR2 FQNEAQ (reference sequence). The CDR3 length is 14 residues. CDR3 DNA: TGTGCCAGCAGCCCGACAGGGGCCAACTATGGCTACACCTTC. Translated: CASSPTGANYGYTF.

The J gene is TRBJ2-1, the V gene TRBV27; 10 bases are shared with TRBD1. The junction had 5 bases not matched to a gene; V was cut back by 4 bases and J by 8 bases. Germline CDR1 is MNHEY and CDR2 is SMNVEV (reference sequence). The CDR3 is 14 residues long. The CDR3 DNA is TGTGCCAGCAGTTCAAGACAGGGGGCGCATGAGCAGTTCTTC. Its translation is CASSSRQGAHEQFF.